The 28 T cell receptor beta chains below come from one sample, sequenced in a study of blood T cell repertoires in COVID-19. Profiled with immunoSEQ multiplex PCR; TCRdb holds only in-frame clones, not every one. The sample lists around 140,000 clones; over 65% were seen once. The sequencing sample was made of PBMCs or T cells enriched from blood (not recorded which). The receptor source for this set is a woman between 45 and 65 years old who had recovered from COVID-19.

This sequence joins TRBV19 and TRBJ1-6; 7 bases are shared with TRBD1. In germline, CDR1 is LNHDA, CDR2 SQIVND (reference sequence). The CDR3 is 20 residues long. V shed 8 bases and J 3 bases; nucleotides not matched to a gene: 22. CDR3 sequence (DNA): TGTGCCAGTGCCCAAGACCCGGGACAGACTACCGGCTTCTATAATTCACCCCTCCACTTT. Residues: CASAQDPGQTTGFYNSPLHF. The whole variable domain, filled in from reference TRBV19 and TRBJ1-6, reads DGGITQSPKYLFRKEGQNVTLSCEQNLNHDAMYWYRQDPGQGLRLIYYSQIVNDFQKGDIAEGYSVSREKKESFPLTVTSAQKNPTAFYLCASAQDPGQTTGFYNSPLHFGNGTRLTVT.

The chain is built from TRBV19 and TRBJ1-4; weak D call: TRBD1 (6 bases). This CDR3 is 14 amino acids long. The V end was cut by 6 bases, the J end by 4 bases, with 12 bases between. Germline V lookup: CDR1 LNHDA, CDR2 SQIVND (reference sequence). This CDR3 reads CASSPGQINEKLFF. Here the CDR3 DNA reads TGTGCCAGTAGCCCGGGACAAATTAATGAAAAACTGTTTTTT.

The V call is TRBV7-8, the J call TRBJ2-2; D may be TRBD2 (5 bases). The CDR3 is 16 amino acids. Germline CDR1 and CDR2: SGHVS and FQNEAQ. Trimming stripped 5 bases from V and 1 base from J, with 14 bases between. CDR3 residues: CASSRKLAGNTGELFF. The CDR3 bases are TGTGCCAGCAGCCGCAAACTCGCGGGGAACACCGGGGAGCTGTTTTTT.

This clone was counted only a few times. This chain uses TRBV4-2 with TRBJ1-2; perhaps TRBD1 as D (5 bases). Germline loops: CDR1 LGHNA, CDR2 YNFKEQ. The V end lost 6 bases, the J end lost 5 bases, and 13 bases lay between the germline ends. This CDR3 contains 13 residues. The CDR3 region is CASRHGGSYGYTF. In DNA form, the CDR3 reads TGTGCCAGCAGACACGGGGGGAGTTATGGCTACACCTTC.

The chain combines TRBV15 with TRBJ2-1; 12 bases line up with TRBD2. CDR1 LNHNV and CDR2 YYDKDF come from the germline V gene (reference sequence). The CDR3 is 14 residues long. Germline trimming cut 9 bases from V and 4 bases from J; bases unmatched to any gene: 4. Here the CDR3 DNA reads TGTGCCACGGGCACTAGCGGGGGGTACAATGAGCAGTTCTTC. It translates to CATGTSGGYNEQFF.

The chain uses TRBV5-1 and TRBJ2-2; D is possibly TRBD1 (6 bases). Per the germline V gene, CDR1 is SGHRS and CDR2 is YFSETQ. The CDR3 is 13 amino acids. V was pared by 6 bases and J by 5 bases, with 11 bases between. The DNA of the CDR3 is TGCGCCAGCATACAGGGTAGTACCGGGGAGCTGTTTTTT. Protein sequence: CASIQGSTGELFF.

The genes are TRBV6-4 and TRBJ1-1; tentatively, D is TRBD1 (5 bases). Per germline, CDR1 MRHNA and CDR2 SNTAGT. The V end was cut by 4 bases, the J end by 11 bases, with 14 bases between. This CDR3 has 12 residues. The CDR3 nucleotides are TGTGCCAGCAGTGGCCCAGGGAACGCGGCTTTCTTT. It is translated as CASSGPGNAAFF.

V and J are TRBV5-5 and TRBJ1-2; TRBD1 aligns across 7 bases. Germline V lookup: CDR1 SGHKS, CDR2 YYEKEE (reference sequence). The CDR3 is 16 residues long. With 4 bases clipped from V and 5 bases from J, the junction kept 14 bases outside the gene matches. CDR3 protein: CASSIARQGRPYGYTF. CDR3 bases: TGTGCCAGCAGCATAGCAAGACAGGGAAGGCCTTATGGCTACACCTTC.

CDR3 amino acids: CASSQGQNTDTQYF. The CDR3 coding sequence is TGTGCCAGCAGCCAAGGACAGAACACAGATACGCAGTATTTT. The gene calls are TRBV7-3 and TRBJ2-3; maybe TRBD1 (6 bases). The CDR3 is 14 amino acids. CDR1 and CDR2 from the germline V gene are SGHTA and FQGTGA. The V end lost 5 bases, the J end lost 2 bases, and 11 bases lay between the germline ends.

This chain links TRBV5-5 with TRBJ2-3; D possibly corresponds to TRBD2 (6 bases). The V end lost 4 bases, the J end lost 2 bases, and 17 bases lay between the germline ends. The CDR3 sequence is 16 residues long. Germline-derived CDR1 and CDR2 are SGHKS and YYEKEE (reference sequence). The CDR3: CASSRQPGLNTDTQYF. The CDR3 bases are TGTGCCAGCAGCCGTCAACCGGGACTTAACACAGATACGCAGTATTTT.

The rearrangement links TRBV10-3 to TRBJ1-2; TRBD1 aligns across 8 bases. The V and J ends lost 3 bases and 2 bases, in that order; junction bases with no gene match: 2. The CDR3 covers 14 residues. Germline V gene lookup returns CDR1 ENHRY and CDR2 SYGVKD. CDR3 region: CAISDGDRNYGYTF. In DNA, the CDR3 is TGTGCCATCAGTGATGGGGACAGGAACTATGGCTACACCTTC.

V usage is TRBV2 and J usage is TRBJ1-6, with TRBD1 matching 9 bases. This CDR3 spans 15 amino acids. Germline V CDR1 and CDR2: SNHLY, FYNNEI. Losses at the gene ends were 6 bases for V and 7 bases for J; bases not matched to a gene: 7. CDR3 residues: CASSPHGQGNSPLHF. For the CDR3, the DNA is TGTGCCAGCAGCCCCCACGGACAGGGGAATTCACCCCTCCACTTT.

The chain links TRBV4-1 to TRBJ2-6; D gene ambiguous. Germline V gives CDR1 MGHRA, CDR2 YSYEKL. V was cut by 1 base and J by 3 bases, with 4 bases left in between. This CDR3 is 14 amino acids long. The CDR3 loop is CASSQVDGANVLTF. In DNA form, the CDR3 reads TGCGCCAGCAGCCAAGTAGATGGGGCCAACGTCCTGACTTTC.

The chain couples TRBV24-1 to TRBJ2-5, with a tentative D call TRBD1 (5 bases). Germline CDR1 reads KGHDR; CDR2 reads SFDVKD. This CDR3 is built from 15 residues. V dropped 3 bases and J dropped 5 bases, with 15 bases sitting between them. DNA for the CDR3: TGTGCCACCAGTGATGTAACTGGTCCAGGGGAGACCCAGTACTTC. Protein sequence: CATSDVTGPGETQYF.

This chain joins TRBV27 and TRBJ1-4, with a weak D call TRBD1 (5 bases). V was trimmed by 6 bases and J by 11 bases, leaving 13 bases between them. This CDR3 has 12 residues. The germline CDR1 and CDR2 sequences are MNHEY and SMNVEV (reference sequence). This CDR3 reads CASSTPEGKLFF. In nucleotides, the CDR3 is TGTGCCAGCAGCACCCCGGAGGGGAAACTGTTTTTT.

The chain links TRBV7-9 to TRBJ1-2; perhaps TRBD1 as D (6 bases). Trimming cost V 0 bases and J 3 bases, with 11 bases left between them. Germline V gene lookup returns CDR1 SEHNR and CDR2 FQNEAQ (reference sequence). The CDR3 is made up of 15 amino acids. CDR3 loop: CASSLAARGDYGYTF. The CDR3 nucleotides read TGTGCCAGCAGCTTAGCGGCCAGGGGAGACTATGGCTACACCTTC.

The V call is TRBV24-1, the J call TRBJ2-2; TRBD2 aligns across 7 bases. The V gene end was trimmed by 4 bases and the J gene end by 3 bases; junction bases not matched to a gene: 4. Germline CDR1 and CDR2: KGHDR and SFDVKD. The CDR3 has 15 amino acids. The CDR3 sequence: CATSEVRGDTGELFF. The CDR3 DNA reads as TGTGCCACCAGTGAGGTTCGGGGGGACACCGGGGAGCTGTTTTTT.

The chain links TRBV19 to TRBJ2-7; TRBD1 agrees at 8 bases. This CDR3 has 15 amino acids. CDR1 LNHDA and CDR2 SQIVND come from the germline V gene (reference sequence). V trimming: 9 bases; J trimming: 4 bases; junction bases outside the gene matches: 14. The CDR3 sequence: CASRFGTGRGYEQYF. For the CDR3, the DNA is TGTGCCAGCCGATTTGGGACAGGTCGGGGGTACGAGCAGTACTTC.

The rearrangement joins TRBV7-9 to TRBJ1-4; the D is unclear. Looked up from germline, CDR1 is SEHNR and CDR2 is FQNEAQ (reference sequence). The CDR3 is 14 amino acids. Trimming removed 0 bases from V and 7 bases from J, with 9 bases in between. The CDR3 protein is CASSLAAAGEKLFF. As DNA, the CDR3 is TGTGCCAGCAGCTTAGCAGCGGCGGGTGAAAAACTGTTTTTT.

The chain is built from TRBV24-1 and TRBJ1-5; no definite D call. The CDR3 length is 16 residues. Germline values: CDR1 KGHDR, CDR2 SFDVKD. The V gene lost 3 bases and the J gene lost 0 bases, with 11 bases spanning the gap. The CDR3 loop reads CATSDTHSYSNQPQHF. The CDR3 coding sequence is TGTGCCACCAGTGATACTCACAGCTATAGCAATCAGCCCCAGCATTTT.

The J gene is TRBJ1-2, the V gene TRBV29-1, with 7 bases lining up with TRBD1. The CDR3 has 14 residues. The germline V gene has CDR1 SQVTM and CDR2 ANQGSEA. The V segment lost 6 bases and the J segment 4 bases; nucleotides outside the gene matches: 11. This chain's CDR3 is CSVPRGDSLYGYTF. CDR3 DNA: TGCAGCGTACCAAGGGGGGACAGTCTCTATGGCTACACCTTC.

CDR3 protein: CASSRRQPYNEQFF. The CDR3 DNA reads as TGCGCCAGCAGCCGGCGACAGCCTTACAATGAGCAGTTCTTC. The chain employs TRBV4-1 and TRBJ2-1; tentatively, D is TRBD1 (5 bases). The germline gives CDR1 MGHRA, CDR2 YSYEKL. Trimming stripped 4 bases from V and 4 bases from J, with 11 bases between. This CDR3 region has 14 residues.

The chain has TRBV11-3 and TRBJ2-7; unclear D gene. The germline V gene encodes CDR1 SGHNT and CDR2 YENEEA. The V end was cut by 3 bases, the J end by 5 bases, with 11 bases between. This CDR3 has 13 residues. The CDR3 sequence: CASSFPRSDEQYV. For the CDR3, the DNA is TGTGCCAGCAGCTTCCCTAGGTCTGACGAGCAGTACGTC.

This clone appeared a few times. The chain employs TRBV3-1 (or the pseudogene TRBV3-2) and TRBJ1-2; the D is unclear. This CDR3 is 14 amino acids long. Germline V CDR1 and CDR2: LGHDT, YNNKEL (reference sequence). Between the trimmed V and J ends, which lost 0 bases and 5 bases, there was a span of 10 bases. The CDR3 DNA is TGTGCCAGCAGCCAAGATTACGGAGGTTATGGCTACACCTTC. Translation gives CASSQDYGGYGYTF.

V and J are TRBV2 and TRBJ1-5, with unresolved D. V was clipped by 7 bases and J by 3 bases, with 13 bases between them. Germline V CDR1 and CDR2: SNHLY, FYNNEI. This CDR3 is 14 amino acids long. The CDR3: CASKSQDLNQPQHF. CDR3 sequence (DNA): TGTGCCAGCAAATCTCAGGATCTCAATCAGCCCCAGCATTTT.

The gene calls are TRBV4-2 and TRBJ1-5; 8 bases are a match to TRBD1. Germline CDR1 and CDR2: LGHNA and YNFKEQ. V dropped 0 bases and J dropped 6; count of bases not matched to a gene: 7. CDR3 length equals 16 residues. In DNA, the CDR3 is TGTGCCAGCAGCCAAGAAGGGGCCAGGGGGCGTCAGCCCCAGCATTTT. Amino acids: CASSQEGARGRQPQHF.

The J gene is TRBJ1-5, the V gene TRBV2; no clear D. The germline V and J ends were trimmed by 6 bases and 5 bases, with 11 bases remaining between them. The CDR3 is made up of 13 amino acids. Germline V gene lookup returns CDR1 SNHLY and CDR2 FYNNEI. CDR3 DNA: TGTGCCAGCAGGAGGGAGGGCGATCAGCCCCAGCATTTT. It codes for CASRREGDQPQHF.

The rearrangement joins TRBV29-1 to TRBJ2-6; D gene unclear. Germline assignment: CDR1 SQVTM and CDR2 ANQGSEA. This CDR3 contains 12 residues. Trimming cost V 4 bases and J 2 bases, with 3 bases left between them. The CDR3 nucleotides read TGCAGCGTTGTCACTGGGGCCAACGTCCTGACTTTC. Its translation: CSVVTGANVLTF.